The clone carrying this T cell receptor (beta chain) was counted a few times. Its antigen remains unknown. The record originates from a study of molecular identifiers for immune sequencing clone quantification. Study as a whole: Replicate RNA from about 19,000 or 110,000 naive CD8 T cells formed five aliquots; four were sequenced. Study-level points and caveats: Underestimated sizes of highly expanded clones could result from identical TCR molecules that share a barcode.

Previously described methods with listed TCR primers produced the bulk TCR libraries. Using its own MiXCR run on the PCR reads, TCRdb lists one record per CDR3 protein. The table shows approximately 550,000 distinct CDR3 sequences, with 20% to 25% occurring only once. CDR3 length: 13 residues. The V gene lost 4 bases and the J gene lost 7 bases, with 12 bases spanning the gap. Germline V gene sequence: CDR1 SGHKS, CDR2 YYEKEE (reference sequence). The sequencing input was naive CD8+ T cells from blood, with Jurkat cell RNA spiked in. Subset described: FACS-sorted CD8+CD4-CCR7+CD45RA+ naive T cells. The source of this sequence is a human donor in good health. Some libraries in this study had Jurkat cell RNA spiked in. This sequence joins TRBV5-5 and TRBJ2-1; D possibly corresponds to TRBD1 (6 bases). Here the CDR3 reads CASSRPDRNEQFF. In nucleotides, the CDR3 is TGTGCCAGCAGCCGCCCGGACAGAAATGAGCAGTTCTTC.